This T cell receptor (beta chain) was identified in a study of T cells in Graves' hyperthyroidism and ophthalmopathy. Study findings and constraints: Researchers report that a 13 V-J model separated ophthalmopathy from stable hyperthyroidism. Most thyroid clonotypes expanded above 0.001 appeared in blood too.

Any patient presenting with uncontrolled infection, other autoimmune disease, pregnancy or lactation was left out. TCR beta CDR3 regions were amplified from RNA. Initially, a first-round RT-PCR of the TCR CDR3 employed the HTBI primer set. MiXCR, run by TCRdb on the multiplex PCR reads, gives a single entry per CDR3 protein. The sample contains roughly 260,000 distinct CDR3 sequences, approximately 15% of which appear only once. Germline V gene sequence: CDR1 DFQATT, CDR2 SNEGSKA (reference sequence). V lost 6 bases and J lost 8; bases outside the gene matches: 7. The CDR3 totals 14 residues. In its sample, this clonotype was seen many times. No antigen is known for it.

Sequencing used blood. The V call is TRBV20-1, the J call TRBJ2-1; 13 bases align to TRBD2. This TCR derives from a woman aged 40-49 years with Graves' hyperthyroidism that later progressed to Graves' ophthalmopathy. The CDR3 loop reads CSATSGRAPDEQFF. The CDR3 DNA reads as TGCAGTGCCACTAGCGGGAGGGCCCCTGATGAGCAGTTCTTC.